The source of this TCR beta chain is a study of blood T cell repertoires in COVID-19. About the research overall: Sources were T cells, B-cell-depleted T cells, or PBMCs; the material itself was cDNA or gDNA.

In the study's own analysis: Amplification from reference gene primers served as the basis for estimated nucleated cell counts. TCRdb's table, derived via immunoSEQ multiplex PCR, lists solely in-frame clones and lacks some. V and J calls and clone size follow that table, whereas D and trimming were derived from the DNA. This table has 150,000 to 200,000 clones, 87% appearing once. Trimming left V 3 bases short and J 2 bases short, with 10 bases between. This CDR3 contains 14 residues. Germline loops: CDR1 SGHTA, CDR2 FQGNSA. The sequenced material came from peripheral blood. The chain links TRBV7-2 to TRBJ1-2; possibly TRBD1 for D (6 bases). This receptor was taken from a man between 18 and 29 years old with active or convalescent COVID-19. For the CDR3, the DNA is TGTGCCAGCAGCTTCTCCAGGGGAAACTATGGCTACACCTTC. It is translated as CASSFSRGNYGYTF.